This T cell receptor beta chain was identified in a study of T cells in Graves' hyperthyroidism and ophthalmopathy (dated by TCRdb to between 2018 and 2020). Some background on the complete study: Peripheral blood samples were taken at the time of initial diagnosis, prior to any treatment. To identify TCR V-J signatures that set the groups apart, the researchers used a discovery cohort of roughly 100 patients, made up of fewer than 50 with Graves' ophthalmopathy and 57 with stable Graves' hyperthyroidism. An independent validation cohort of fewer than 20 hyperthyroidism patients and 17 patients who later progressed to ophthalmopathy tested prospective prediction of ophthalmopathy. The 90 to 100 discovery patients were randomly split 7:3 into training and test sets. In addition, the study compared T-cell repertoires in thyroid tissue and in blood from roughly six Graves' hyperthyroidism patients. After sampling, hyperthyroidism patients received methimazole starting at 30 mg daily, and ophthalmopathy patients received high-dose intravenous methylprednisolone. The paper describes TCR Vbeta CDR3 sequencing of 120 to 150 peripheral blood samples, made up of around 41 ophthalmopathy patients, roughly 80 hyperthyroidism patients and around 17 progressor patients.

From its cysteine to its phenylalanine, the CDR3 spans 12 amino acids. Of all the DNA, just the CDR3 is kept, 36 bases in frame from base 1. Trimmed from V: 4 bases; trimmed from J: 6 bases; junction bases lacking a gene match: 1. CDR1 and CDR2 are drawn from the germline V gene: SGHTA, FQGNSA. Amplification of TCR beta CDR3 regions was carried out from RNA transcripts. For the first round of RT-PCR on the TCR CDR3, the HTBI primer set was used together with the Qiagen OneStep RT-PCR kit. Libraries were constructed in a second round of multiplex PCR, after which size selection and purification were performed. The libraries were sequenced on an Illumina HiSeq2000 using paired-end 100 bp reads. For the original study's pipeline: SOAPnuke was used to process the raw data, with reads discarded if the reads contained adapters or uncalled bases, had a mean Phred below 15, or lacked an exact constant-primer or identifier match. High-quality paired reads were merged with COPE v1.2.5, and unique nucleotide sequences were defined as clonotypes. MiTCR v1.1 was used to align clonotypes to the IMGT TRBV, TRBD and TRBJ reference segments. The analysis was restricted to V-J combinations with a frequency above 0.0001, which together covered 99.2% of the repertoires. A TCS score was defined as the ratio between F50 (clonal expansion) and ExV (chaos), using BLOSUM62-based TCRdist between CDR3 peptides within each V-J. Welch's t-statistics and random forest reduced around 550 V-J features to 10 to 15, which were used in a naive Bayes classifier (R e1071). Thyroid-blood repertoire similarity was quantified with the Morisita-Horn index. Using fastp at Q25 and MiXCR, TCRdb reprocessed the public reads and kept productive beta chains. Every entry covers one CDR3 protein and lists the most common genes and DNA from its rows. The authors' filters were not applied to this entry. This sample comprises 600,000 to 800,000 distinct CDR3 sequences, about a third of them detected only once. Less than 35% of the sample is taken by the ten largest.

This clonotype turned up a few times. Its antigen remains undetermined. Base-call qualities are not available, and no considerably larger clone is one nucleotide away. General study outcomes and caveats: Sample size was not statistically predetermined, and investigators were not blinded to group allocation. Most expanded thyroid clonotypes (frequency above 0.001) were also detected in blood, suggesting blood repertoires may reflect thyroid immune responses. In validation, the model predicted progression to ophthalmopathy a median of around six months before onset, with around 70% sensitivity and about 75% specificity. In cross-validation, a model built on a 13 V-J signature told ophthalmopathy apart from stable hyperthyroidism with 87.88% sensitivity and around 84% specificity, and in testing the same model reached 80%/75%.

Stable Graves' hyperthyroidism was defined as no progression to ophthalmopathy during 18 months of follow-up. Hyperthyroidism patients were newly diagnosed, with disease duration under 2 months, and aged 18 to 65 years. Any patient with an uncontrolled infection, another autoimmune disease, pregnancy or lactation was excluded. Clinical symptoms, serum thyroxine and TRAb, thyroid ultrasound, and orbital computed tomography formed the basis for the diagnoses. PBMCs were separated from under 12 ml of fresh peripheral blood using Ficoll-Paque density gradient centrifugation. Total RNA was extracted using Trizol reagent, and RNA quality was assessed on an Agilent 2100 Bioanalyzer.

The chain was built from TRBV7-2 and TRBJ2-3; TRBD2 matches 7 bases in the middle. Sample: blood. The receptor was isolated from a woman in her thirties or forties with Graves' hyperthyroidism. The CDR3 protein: CASSSGGDTQYF. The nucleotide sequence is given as TGTGCCAGCAGCTCCGGGGGGGATACGCAGTATTTT.